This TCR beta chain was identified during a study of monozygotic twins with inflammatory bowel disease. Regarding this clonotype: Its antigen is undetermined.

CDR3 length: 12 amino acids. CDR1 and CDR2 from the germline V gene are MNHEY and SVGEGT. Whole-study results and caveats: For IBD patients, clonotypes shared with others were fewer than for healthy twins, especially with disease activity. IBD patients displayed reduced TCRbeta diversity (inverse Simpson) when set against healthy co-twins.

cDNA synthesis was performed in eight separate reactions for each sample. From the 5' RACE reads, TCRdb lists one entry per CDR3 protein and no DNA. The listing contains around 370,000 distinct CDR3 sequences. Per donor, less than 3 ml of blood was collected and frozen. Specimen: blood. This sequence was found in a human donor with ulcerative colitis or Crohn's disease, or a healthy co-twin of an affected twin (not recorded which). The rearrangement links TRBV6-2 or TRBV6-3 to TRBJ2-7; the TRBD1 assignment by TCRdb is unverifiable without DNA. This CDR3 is CATSTGGYEQYF.